These T cell receptor beta chains were read from a single sample in a study of spatial heterogeneity in lung cancer. A single record per CDR3 protein comes from TCRdb applying MiXCR to the 5' RACE reads. The table records about 15,000 distinct CDR3 sequences, under 8% of them present only once. Sequences were derived from lung tumor tissue, sampled at surgery. Every receptor here comes from a male donor with early-stage non-small cell lung cancer. The CDR3 runs from the conserved cysteine through the conserved F or W. The D gene is left open where the match is weak. Clone size, where shown, is once, few, many, or a class for clones that have expanded.

d_call	v_call	clone_size	j_call	cdr3_aa	cdr3_nt
.	TRBV5-1	few	TRBJ2-7	CASSGRGGDRYYEQYF	TGCGCCAGCAGCGGCCGCGGGGGCGATCGCTATTACGAGCAGTACTTC
.	TRBV7-8	.	TRBJ1-1	CASSRIAGQTNTEAFF	TGTGCCAGCAGCCGAATTGCCGGACAGACGAACACTGAAGCTTTCTTT
.	TRBV30	.	TRBJ2-3	CAWTLEGTQYF	TGTGCCTGGACTCTTGAGGGTACGCAGTATTTT
.	TRBV11-2	.	TRBJ2-5	CASSTLLANQETQYF	TGTGCCAGCAGCACCCTCCTGGCGAACCAAGAGACCCAGTACTTC
.	TRBV4-1	many	TRBJ2-2	CASSLGEETGELFF	TGCGCCAGCAGCCTTGGGGAAGAGACCGGGGAGCTGTTTTTT
TRBD1	TRBV20-1	many	TRBJ1-1	CSAGQARNTEAFF	TGCAGTGCAGGACAGGCGAGGAACACTGAAGCTTTCTTT
.	TRBV7-9	many	TRBJ1-1	CASSANTEGTEAFF	TGTGCCAGCAGCGCTAACACGGAGGGCACTGAAGCTTTCTTT
TRBD1	TRBV15	many	TRBJ2-3	CATSRTGGVDTQYF	TGTGCCACCAGCAGGACAGGGGGCGTAGATACGCAGTATTTT
TRBD1	TRBV27	.	TRBJ2-7	CASSMGQGWYYEQYF	TGTGCCAGCAGTATGGGACAGGGGTGGTACTACGAGCAGTACTTC
TRBD2	TRBV27	few	TRBJ2-1	CASSLKPQGLAAYNEQFF	TGTGCCAGCAGTTTAAAGCCGCAGGGACTAGCGGCCTACAATGAGCAGTTCTTC
.	TRBV12-3/TRBV12-4	many	TRBJ2-5	CASSLAQLLPETQYF	TGTGCCAGCAGTTTAGCGCAATTACTCCCCGAGACCCAGTACTTC
TRBD2	TRBV5-1	many	TRBJ2-1	CASGEGASYYNEQFF	TGCGCCAGCGGGGAGGGCGCGTCGTATTACAATGAGCAGTTCTTC
.	TRBV6-2/TRBV6-3	.	TRBJ2-1	CASSYETYNEQFF	TGTGCCAGCAGTTACGAAACCTACAATGAGCAGTTCTTC
.	TRBV29-1	medium-sized	TRBJ1-2	CSVELTTGYGYTF	TGCAGCGTTGAATTGACAACAGGCTATGGCTACACCTTC
.	TRBV12-3/TRBV12-4	many	TRBJ2-3	CASSLGRGDTQYF	TGTGCCAGCAGTCTGGGAAGGGGGGATACGCAGTATTTT
TRBD1	TRBV12-3/TRBV12-4	.	TRBJ2-1	CASSPKLGTGGRNEQFF	TGTGCCAGCAGCCCAAAGCTCGGGACAGGGGGTCGCAATGAGCAGTTCTTC
.	TRBV20-1	medium-sized	TRBJ1-5	CSASDNNQPQHF	TGCAGTGCTTCTGACAACAATCAGCCCCAGCATTTT
.	TRBV20-1	many	TRBJ2-3	CSGSASSTDTQYF	TGCAGTGGCTCTGCTTCTAGCACAGATACGCAGTATTTT
.	TRBV7-2	many	TRBJ2-7	CASSPNYEQYF	TGTGCCAGCAGCCCGAACTACGAGCAGTACTTC
.	TRBV12-3/TRBV12-4	many	TRBJ2-6	CASRISSGANVLTF	TGTGCCAGCAGAATTAGCTCTGGGGCCAACGTCCTGACTTTC
TRBD1	TRBV7-2	.	TRBJ2-5	CASSLRDSAWETQYF	TGTGCCAGCAGCTTACGGGACAGTGCTTGGGAGACCCAGTACTTC
.	TRBV30	many	TRBJ2-4	CAWGRGNAKNIQYF	TGTGCCTGGGGACGGGGAAACGCCAAAAACATTCAGTACTTC
.	TRBV7-2	few	TRBJ2-1	CASSFNEQFF	TGTGCCAGCAGCTTCAATGAGCAGTTCTTC
.	TRBV6-5	many	TRBJ1-2	CASSTLRGPINYGYTF	TGTGCCAGCAGCACCCTCAGGGGCCCAATTAACTATGGCTACACCTTC
.	TRBV7-2	many	TRBJ1-2	CASSVGPGPNYGYTF	TGTGCCAGCAGCGTGGGACCGGGACCTAACTATGGCTACACCTTC
.	TRBV5-1	many	TRBJ1-6	CASSLRGGGNSPLHF	TGCGCCAGCAGCTTGCGAGGGGGGGGAAATTCACCCCTCCACTTT
TRBD2	TRBV20-1	many	TRBJ2-3	CSAPIGLAPTDTQYF	TGCAGTGCCCCGATTGGACTAGCCCCTACAGATACGCAGTATTTT
.	TRBV4-1	few	TRBJ2-7	CASSQALGGIYEQYF	TGCGCCAGCAGCCAAGCTCTCGGCGGGATCTACGAGCAGTACTTC
.	TRBV20-1	many	TRBJ2-7	CSAPVGHTYEQYF	TGCAGTGCCCCGGTGGGACACACCTACGAGCAGTACTTC
TRBD2	TRBV3-1	few	TRBJ2-2	CASSQGGGRFTGELFF	TGTGCCAGCAGCCAAGGCGGGGGGAGATTCACCGGGGAGCTGTTTTTT
.	TRBV7-8	.	TRBJ2-4	CASSLGGAGRDNIQYF	TGTGCCAGCAGCTTAGGGGGGGCAGGGAGGGACAACATTCAGTACTTC
.	TRBV20-1	few	TRBJ1-2	CSARDPGHGYTF	TGCAGTGCTAGAGATCCGGGACATGGCTACACCTTC
.	TRBV4-1	.	TRBJ1-2	CASSQDSRGYGYTF	TGCGCCAGCAGCCAAGATTCGCGCGGCTATGGCTACACCTTC
TRBD1	TRBV7-2	many	TRBJ2-1	CASNGQASSYNEQFF	TGTGCCAGCAACGGACAGGCGAGCTCCTACAATGAGCAGTTCTTC